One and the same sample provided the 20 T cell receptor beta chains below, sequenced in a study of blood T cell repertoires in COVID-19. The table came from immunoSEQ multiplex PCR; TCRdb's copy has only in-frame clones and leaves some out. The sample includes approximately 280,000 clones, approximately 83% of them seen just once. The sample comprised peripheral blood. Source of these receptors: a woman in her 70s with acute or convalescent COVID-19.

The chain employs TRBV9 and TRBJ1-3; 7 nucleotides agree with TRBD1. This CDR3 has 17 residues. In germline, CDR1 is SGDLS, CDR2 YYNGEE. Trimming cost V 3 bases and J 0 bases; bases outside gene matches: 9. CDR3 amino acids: CASSAGLTGSSGNTIYF. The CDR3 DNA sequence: TGTGCCAGCAGCGCTGGACTGACAGGGTCCTCTGGAAACACCATATATTTT.

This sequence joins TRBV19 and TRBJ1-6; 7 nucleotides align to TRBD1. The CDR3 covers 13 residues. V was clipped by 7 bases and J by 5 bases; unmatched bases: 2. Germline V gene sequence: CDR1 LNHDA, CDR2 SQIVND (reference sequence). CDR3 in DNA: TGTGCCAGTACCGACAGGGATAATTCACCCCTCCACTTT. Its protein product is CASTDRDNSPLHF.

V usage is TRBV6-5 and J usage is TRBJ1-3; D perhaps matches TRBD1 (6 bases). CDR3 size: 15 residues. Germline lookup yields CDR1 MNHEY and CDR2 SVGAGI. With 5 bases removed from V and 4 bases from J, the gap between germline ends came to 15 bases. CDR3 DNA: TGTGCCAGCAGTAACAGGGCTTTCTCGGGAAACACCATATATTTT. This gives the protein CASSNRAFSGNTIYF.

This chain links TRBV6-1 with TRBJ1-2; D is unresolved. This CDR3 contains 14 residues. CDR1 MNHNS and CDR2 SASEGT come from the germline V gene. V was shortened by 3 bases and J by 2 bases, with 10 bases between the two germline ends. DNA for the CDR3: TGTGCCAGCAGTGACCCGGCGGGGAACTATGGCTACACCTTC. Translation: CASSDPAGNYGYTF.

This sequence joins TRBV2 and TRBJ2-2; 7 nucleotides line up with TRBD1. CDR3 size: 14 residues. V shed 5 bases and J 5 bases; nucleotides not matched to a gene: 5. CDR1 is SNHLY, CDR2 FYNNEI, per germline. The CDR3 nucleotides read TGTGCCAGCAGTAGGGACAGTCCTACCGGGGAGCTGTTTTTT. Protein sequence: CASSRDSPTGELFF.

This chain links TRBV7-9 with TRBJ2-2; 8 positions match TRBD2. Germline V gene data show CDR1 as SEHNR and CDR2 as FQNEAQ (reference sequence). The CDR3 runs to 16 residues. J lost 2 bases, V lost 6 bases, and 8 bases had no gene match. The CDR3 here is CASRLRGGDNTGELFF. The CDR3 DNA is TGTGCCAGCAGACTCCGGGGGGGAGACAACACCGGGGAGCTGTTTTTT.

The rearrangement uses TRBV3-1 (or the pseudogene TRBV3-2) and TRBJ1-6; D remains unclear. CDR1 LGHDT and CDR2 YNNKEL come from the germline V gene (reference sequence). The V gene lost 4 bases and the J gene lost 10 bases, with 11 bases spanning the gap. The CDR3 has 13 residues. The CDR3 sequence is CASSPISGSPLHF. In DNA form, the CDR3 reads TGTGCCAGCAGCCCCATCTCGGGGTCACCCCTCCACTTT.

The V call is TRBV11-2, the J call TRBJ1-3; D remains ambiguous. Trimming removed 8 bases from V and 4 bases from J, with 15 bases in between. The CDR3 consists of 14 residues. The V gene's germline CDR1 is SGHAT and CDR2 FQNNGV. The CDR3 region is CASGAERMGNTIYF. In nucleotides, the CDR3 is TGTGCCAGCGGAGCTGAGCGAATGGGAAACACCATATATTTT.

Here the CDR3 reads CASSQTVPNNSPLHF. CDR3 bases: TGCGCCAGCAGCCAGACAGTACCCAATAATTCACCCCTCCACTTT. The chain links TRBV5-1 to TRBJ1-6; the D gene is possibly TRBD1 (5 bases). The germline V gene encodes CDR1 SGHRS and CDR2 YFSETQ. This CDR3 is built from 15 residues. The ends were cut back, 4 bases at V and 5 bases at J, with 13 bases in the middle.

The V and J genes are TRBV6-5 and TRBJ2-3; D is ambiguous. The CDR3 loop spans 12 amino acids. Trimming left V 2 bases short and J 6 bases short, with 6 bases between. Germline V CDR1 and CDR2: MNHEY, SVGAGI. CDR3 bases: TGTGCCAGCAGTTACGGCCCTGATACGCAGTATTTT. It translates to CASSYGPDTQYF.

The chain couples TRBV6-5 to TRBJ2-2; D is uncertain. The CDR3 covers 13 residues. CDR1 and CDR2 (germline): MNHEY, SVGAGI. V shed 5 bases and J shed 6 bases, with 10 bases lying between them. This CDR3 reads CASSIHNSGELFF. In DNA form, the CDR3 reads TGTGCCAGCAGTATTCATAACTCCGGGGAGCTGTTTTTT.

The CDR3 DNA reads as TGTGCCAGTAGTCTACACCCCCGGGGAAAGAATCAGCCCCAGCATTTT. Translated: CASSLHPRGKNQPQHF. This sequence joins TRBV19 and TRBJ1-5; D call uncertain. Germline-derived CDR1 and CDR2 are LNHDA and SQIVND (reference sequence). Trimming cost V 5 bases and J 4 bases, with 18 bases left between them. This CDR3 is built from 16 residues.

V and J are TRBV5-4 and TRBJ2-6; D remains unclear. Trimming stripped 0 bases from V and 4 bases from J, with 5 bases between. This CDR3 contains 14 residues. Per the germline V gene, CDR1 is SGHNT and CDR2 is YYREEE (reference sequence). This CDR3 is CASSLGPGANVLTF. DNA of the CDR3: TGTGCCAGCAGCTTGGGGCCCGGGGCCAACGTCCTGACTTTC.

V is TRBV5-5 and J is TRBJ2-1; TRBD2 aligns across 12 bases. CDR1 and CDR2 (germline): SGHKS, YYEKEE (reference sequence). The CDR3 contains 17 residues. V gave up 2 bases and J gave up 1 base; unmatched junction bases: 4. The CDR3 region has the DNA TGTGCCAGCAGCTTTTCTAGCGGGGGGGATTCCTACAATGAGCAGTTCTTC. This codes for CASSFSSGGDSYNEQFF.

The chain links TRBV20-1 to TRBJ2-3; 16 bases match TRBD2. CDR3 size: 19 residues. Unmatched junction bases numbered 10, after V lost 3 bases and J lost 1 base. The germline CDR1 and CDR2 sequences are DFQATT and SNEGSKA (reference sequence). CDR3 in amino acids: CSASKRSGTSGGGTDTQYF. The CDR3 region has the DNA TGCAGTGCTAGTAAACGATCCGGGACTAGCGGGGGGGGCACAGATACGCAGTATTTT.

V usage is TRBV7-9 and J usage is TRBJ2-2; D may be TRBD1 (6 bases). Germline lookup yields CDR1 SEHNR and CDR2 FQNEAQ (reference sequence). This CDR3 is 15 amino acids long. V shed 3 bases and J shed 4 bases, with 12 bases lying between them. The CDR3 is CASSFGQGLTGELFF. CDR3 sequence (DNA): TGTGCCAGCAGCTTTGGTCAGGGGCTCACCGGGGAGCTGTTTTTT.

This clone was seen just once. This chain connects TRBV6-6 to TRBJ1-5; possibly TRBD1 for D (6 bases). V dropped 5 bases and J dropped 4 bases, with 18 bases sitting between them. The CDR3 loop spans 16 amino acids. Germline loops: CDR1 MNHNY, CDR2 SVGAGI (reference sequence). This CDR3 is CASSPEGRGINQPQHF. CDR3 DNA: TGTGCCAGCAGTCCTGAGGGCAGGGGAATAAATCAGCCCCAGCATTTT.

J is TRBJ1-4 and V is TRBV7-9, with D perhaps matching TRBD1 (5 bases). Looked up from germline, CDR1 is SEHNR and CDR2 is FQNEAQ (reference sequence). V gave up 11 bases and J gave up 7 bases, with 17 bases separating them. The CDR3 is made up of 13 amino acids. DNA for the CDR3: TGTGCCGGGACGGAGGGGCCTCGTGAAAAACTGTTTTTT. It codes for CAGTEGPREKLFF.

The CDR3, as DNA: TGTGCCAGCAGCTCCGAGTGGGCCGACGATACGCAGTATTTT. Translation gives CASSSEWADDTQYF. The chain is built from TRBV7-6 and TRBJ2-3; no clear D. This CDR3 contains 14 residues. V shed 4 bases and J shed 6 bases, with 14 bases lying between them. CDR1 and CDR2 (germline): SGHVS, FNYEAQ.

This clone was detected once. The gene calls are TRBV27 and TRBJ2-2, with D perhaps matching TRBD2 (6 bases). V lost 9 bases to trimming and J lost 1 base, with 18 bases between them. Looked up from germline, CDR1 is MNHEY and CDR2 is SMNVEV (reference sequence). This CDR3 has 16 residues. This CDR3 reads CASQPLTSKNTGELFF. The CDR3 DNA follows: TGTGCCAGTCAGCCCCTTACTAGCAAGAACACCGGGGAGCTGTTTTTT.